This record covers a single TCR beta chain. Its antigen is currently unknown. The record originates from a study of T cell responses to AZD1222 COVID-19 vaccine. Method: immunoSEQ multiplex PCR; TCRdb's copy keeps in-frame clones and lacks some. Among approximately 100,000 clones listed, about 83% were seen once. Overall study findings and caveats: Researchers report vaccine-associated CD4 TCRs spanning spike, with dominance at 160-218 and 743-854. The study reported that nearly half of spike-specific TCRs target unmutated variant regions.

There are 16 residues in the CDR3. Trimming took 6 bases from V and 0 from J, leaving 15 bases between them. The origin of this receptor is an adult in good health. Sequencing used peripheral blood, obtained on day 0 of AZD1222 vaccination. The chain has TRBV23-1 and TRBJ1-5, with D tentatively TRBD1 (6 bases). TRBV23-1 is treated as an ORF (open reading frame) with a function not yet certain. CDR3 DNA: TGCGCCAGCAGCCACAACAGGGCAAGTAGCAATCAGCCCCAGCATTTT. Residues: CASSHNRASSNQPQHF.